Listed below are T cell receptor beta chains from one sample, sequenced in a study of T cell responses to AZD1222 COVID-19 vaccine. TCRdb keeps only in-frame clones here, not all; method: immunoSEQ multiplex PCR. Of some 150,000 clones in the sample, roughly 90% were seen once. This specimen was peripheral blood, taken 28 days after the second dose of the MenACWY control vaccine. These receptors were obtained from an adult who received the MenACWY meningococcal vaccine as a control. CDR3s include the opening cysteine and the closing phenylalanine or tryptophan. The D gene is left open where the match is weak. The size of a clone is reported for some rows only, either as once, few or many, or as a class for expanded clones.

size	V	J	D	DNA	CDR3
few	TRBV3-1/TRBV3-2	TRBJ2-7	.	TGTGCCAGCAGCCAGACTAGAGTTCAGCAGTACTTC	CASSQTRVQQYF
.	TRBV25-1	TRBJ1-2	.	TGTGCCAGCAGTGAAGGGGCTGTCGGTGCTAACTATGGCTACACCTTC	CASSEGAVGANYGYTF
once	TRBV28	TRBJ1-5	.	TGTGCCAGCAGTTTGTCGGGACGGCCGGGGGGTCAGCCCCAGCATTTT	CASSLSGRPGGQPQHF
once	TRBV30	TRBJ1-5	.	TGTGCCTGGAGTGTGGGAGGCCGTAATCAGCCCCAGCATTTT	CAWSVGGRNQPQHF
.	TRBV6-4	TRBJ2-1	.	TGTGCCAGCAGTGAGACAACAGGGATCCCATACAATGAGCAGTTCTTC	CASSETTGIPYNEQFF
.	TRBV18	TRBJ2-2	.	TGTGCCAGCTCACCTTTCGGCGGGAACACCGGGGAGCTGTTTTTT	CASSPFGGNTGELFF
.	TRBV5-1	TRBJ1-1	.	TGCGCCAGCAGCTTGGACAGGCCTTCACTTGAAGCTTTCTTT	CASSLDRPSLEAFF
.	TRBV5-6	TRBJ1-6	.	TGTGCCAGCAGCTTGGTGGGCCAGGCGATCTATAATTCACCCCTCCACTTT	CASSLVGQAIYNSPLHF
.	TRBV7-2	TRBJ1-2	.	TGTGCCAGCAGCTTAGAGGTGCGTGGCTACACCTTC	CASSLEVRGYTF
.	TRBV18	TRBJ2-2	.	TGTGCCAGCTCACGAGTCCAGGGCGCCGGGGAGCTGTTTTTT	CASSRVQGAGELFF
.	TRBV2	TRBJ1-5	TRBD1	TGTGCCAGTTGGACAGGGGCCAATCAGCCCCAGCATTTT	CASWTGANQPQHF
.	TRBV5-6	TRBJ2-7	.	TGTGCCAGCAGCTTGGTTGGCAACTCCGCCTACGAGCAGTACTTC	CASSLVGNSAYEQYF
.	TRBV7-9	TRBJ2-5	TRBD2	TGTGCCAGCAGCCCCATGGGAGGGGAGAGGGAGACCCAGTACTTC	CASSPMGGERETQYF
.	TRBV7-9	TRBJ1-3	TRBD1	TGTGCCAGCAGCCGCTCAACAGGGGGTGGTGGAAACACCATATATTTT	CASSRSTGGGGNTIYF
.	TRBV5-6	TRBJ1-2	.	TGTGCTACCACTGGGGACACGGGCTATGGCTACACCTTC	CATTGDTGYGYTF
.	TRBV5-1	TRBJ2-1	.	TGCGCCAGCAGCTTAGGTCGCAATGAGCAGTTCTTC	CASSLGRNEQFF
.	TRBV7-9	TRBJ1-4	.	TGTGCCAGCAGCTTAGCGCTCGGGGGCAAGGGTGAAAAACTGTTTTTT	CASSLALGGKGEKLFF
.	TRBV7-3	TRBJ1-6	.	TGTGCCAGCAGCTTAGGACAAACCTATAATTCACCCCTCCACTTT	CASSLGQTYNSPLHF
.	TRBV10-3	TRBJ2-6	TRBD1	TGTGCCATCAGCGATTTGACAGGGGGCGCTGGGGCCAACGTCCTGACTTTC	CAISDLTGGAGANVLTF
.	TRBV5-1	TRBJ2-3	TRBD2	TGCGCCAGCCGGCTAGCGGGAGGGGCAGATACGCAGTATTTT	CASRLAGGADTQYF
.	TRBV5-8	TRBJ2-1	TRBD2	TGTGCCAGCAGTTTCAGGACTAGCGGCCATGAGCAGTTCTTC	CASSFRTSGHEQFF
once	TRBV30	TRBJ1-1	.	TGTGCCTGGAGTGGGGACACTGAAGCTTTCTTT	CAWSGDTEAFF
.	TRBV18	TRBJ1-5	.	TGTGCCAGCTCACGGGGTCCCAGGAATCAGCCCCAGCATTTT	CASSRGPRNQPQHF
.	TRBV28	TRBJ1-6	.	TGTGCCAGCAGCCTGGGGGGTTCCTATAATTCACCCCTCCACTTT	CASSLGGSYNSPLHF
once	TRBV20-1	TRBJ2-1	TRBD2	TGCAGTGCTCGAGGGGAGGGAGGGAACTTCTTC	CSARGEGGNFF
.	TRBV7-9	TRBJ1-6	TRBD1	TGTGCCAGCAGCCGGACAGGGCCCAATTCACCCCTCCACTTT	CASSRTGPNSPLHF
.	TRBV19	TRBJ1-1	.	TGTGCCAGTAGTAATTATTGGGGCGAAGCTTTCTTT	CASSNYWGEAFF
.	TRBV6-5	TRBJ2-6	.	TGTGCCAGCAGACTCGACTACTCTGGGGCCAACGTCCTGACTTTC	CASRLDYSGANVLTF
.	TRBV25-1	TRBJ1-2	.	TGTGCCAGCAGTGCTATCACAGAGAACTATGGCTACACCTTC	CASSAITENYGYTF
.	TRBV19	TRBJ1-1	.	TGTGCCAGTACCGCCCAGGCCCAGGGGCCGAACACTGAAGCTTTCTTT	CASTAQAQGPNTEAFF
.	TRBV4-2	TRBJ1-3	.	TGTGCCAGCAGCCAAGATCAAGGCACTTCTGGAAACACCATATATTTT	CASSQDQGTSGNTIYF
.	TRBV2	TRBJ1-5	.	TGTGCCAGCAGTGCAGGAGGAGGGGATCAGCCCCAGCATTTT	CASSAGGGDQPQHF
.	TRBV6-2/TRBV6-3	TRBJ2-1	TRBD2	TGTGCCAGCAGTTACGACAGCGGGGGGGCCGGTGAGCAGTTCTTC	CASSYDSGGAGEQFF
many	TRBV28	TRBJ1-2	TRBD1	TGTGCCAGCAGTAACCAAGGGACAGGGGCCCGGGGCTACACCTTC	CASSNQGTGARGYTF
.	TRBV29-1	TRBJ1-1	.	TGCAGCGCAGGGGTGTTGAACACTGAAGCTTTCTTT	CSAGVLNTEAFF
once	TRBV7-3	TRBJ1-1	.	TGTGCCAGCAGCTTGGCGATGGGACGGAACACTGAAGCTTTCTTT	CASSLAMGRNTEAFF
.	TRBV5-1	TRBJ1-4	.	TGCGCCAGCAGACGGGCCTATAATGAAAAACTGTTTTTT	CASRRAYNEKLFF
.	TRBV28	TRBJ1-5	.	TGTGCCAGCAGTTTGTCCCAAATTGGGAATCAGCCCCAGCATTTT	CASSLSQIGNQPQHF
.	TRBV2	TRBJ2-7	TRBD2	TGTGCCAGCACTACGACTAGCGGGAGCGAGCAGTACTTC	CASTTTSGSEQYF
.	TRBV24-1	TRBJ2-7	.	TGTGCCACCAGCACCGGGAACACATACGAGCAGTACTTC	CATSTGNTYEQYF